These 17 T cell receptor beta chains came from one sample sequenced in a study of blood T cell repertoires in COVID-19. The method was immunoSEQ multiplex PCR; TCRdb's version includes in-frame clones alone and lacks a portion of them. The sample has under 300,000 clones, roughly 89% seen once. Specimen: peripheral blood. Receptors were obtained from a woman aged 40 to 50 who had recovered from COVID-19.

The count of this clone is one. The CDR3: CASSLRLADTQYF. The CDR3 DNA reads TGTGCCAGCAGCTTAAGACTCGCGGATACGCAGTATTTT. The genes are TRBV7-3 and TRBJ2-3, with no clear D. CDR1 and CDR2 (germline): SGHTA, FQGTGA. The CDR3 length is 13 residues. Trimming left V 1 base short and J 6 bases short, with 8 bases between.

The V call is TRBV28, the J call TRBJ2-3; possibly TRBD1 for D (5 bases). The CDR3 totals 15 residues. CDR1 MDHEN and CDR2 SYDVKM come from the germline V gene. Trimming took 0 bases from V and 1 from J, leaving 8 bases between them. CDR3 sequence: CASSLWVGGTDTQYF. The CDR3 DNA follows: TGTGCCAGCAGTTTATGGGTAGGGGGCACAGATACGCAGTATTTT.

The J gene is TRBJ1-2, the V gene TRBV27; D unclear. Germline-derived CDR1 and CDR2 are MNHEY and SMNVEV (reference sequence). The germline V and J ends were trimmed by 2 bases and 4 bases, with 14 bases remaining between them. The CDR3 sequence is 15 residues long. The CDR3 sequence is CASSLSGGLGYGYTF. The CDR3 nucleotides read TGTGCCAGCAGTTTAAGCGGCGGGCTGGGCTATGGCTACACCTTC.

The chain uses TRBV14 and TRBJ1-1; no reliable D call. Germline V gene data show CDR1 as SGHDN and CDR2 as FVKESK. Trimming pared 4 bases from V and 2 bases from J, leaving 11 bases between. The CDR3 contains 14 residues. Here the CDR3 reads CASSLSGSNTEAFF. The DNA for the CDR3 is TGTGCCAGCAGCCTCTCCGGGTCCAACACTGAAGCTTTCTTT.

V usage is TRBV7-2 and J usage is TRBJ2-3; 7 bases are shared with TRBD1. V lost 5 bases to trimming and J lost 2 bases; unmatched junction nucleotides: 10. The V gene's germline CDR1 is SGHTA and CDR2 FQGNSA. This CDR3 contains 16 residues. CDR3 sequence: CASSAPGDRATDTQYF. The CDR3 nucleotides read TGTGCCAGCAGCGCGCCTGGTGACAGGGCCACAGATACGCAGTATTTT.

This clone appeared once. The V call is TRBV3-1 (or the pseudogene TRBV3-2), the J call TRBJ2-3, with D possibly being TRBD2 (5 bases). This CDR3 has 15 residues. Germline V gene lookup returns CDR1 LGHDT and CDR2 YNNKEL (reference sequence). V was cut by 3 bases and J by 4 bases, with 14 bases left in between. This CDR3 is CASSQLGVKADTQYF. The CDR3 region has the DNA TGTGCCAGCAGCCAGTTGGGAGTGAAGGCAGATACGCAGTATTTT.

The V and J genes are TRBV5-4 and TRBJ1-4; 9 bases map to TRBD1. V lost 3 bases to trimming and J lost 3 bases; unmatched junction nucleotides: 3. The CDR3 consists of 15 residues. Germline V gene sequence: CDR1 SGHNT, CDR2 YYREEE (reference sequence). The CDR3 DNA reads TGTGCCAGCAGCTCACAGGGGGCGGCTAATGAAAAACTGTTTTTT. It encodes CASSSQGAANEKLFF.

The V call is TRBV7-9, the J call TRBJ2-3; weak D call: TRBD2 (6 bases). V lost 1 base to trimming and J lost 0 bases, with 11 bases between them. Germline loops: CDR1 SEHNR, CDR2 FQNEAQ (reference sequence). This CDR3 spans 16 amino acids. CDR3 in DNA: TGTGCCAGCAGCTTAGGAGGGCGGGGCAGCACAGATACGCAGTATTTT. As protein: CASSLGGRGSTDTQYF.

The CDR3 sequence is CASSQDLSRGSAGELFF. The DNA for the CDR3 is TGTGCCAGCAGCCAAGATCTGTCGCGGGGCTCGGCCGGGGAGCTGTTTTTT. The chain carries TRBV3-1 (or the pseudogene TRBV3-2) and TRBJ2-2; D is possibly TRBD2 (6 bases). V lost 0 bases and J 6 bases, leaving 17 bases between the germline ends. Germline V gene lookup returns CDR1 LGHDT and CDR2 YNNKEL (reference sequence). The CDR3 contains 17 residues.

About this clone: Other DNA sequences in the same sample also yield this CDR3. The CDR3 here is CASRRDVQETQYF. CDR3 DNA: TGTGCCAGCAGGCGGGATGTGCAAGAGACCCAGTACTTC. This chain links TRBV2 with TRBJ2-5; D might be TRBD2 (6 bases). The CDR3 consists of 13 residues. CDR1 is SNHLY and CDR2 is FYNNEI in the germline V gene. Deletions cut 6 bases from V and 2 bases from J, with 10 bases between. Full variable domain (rest looked up from reference TRBV2 and TRBJ2-5): EPEVTQTPSHQVTQMGQEVILRCVPISNHLYFYWYRQILGQKVEFLVSFYNNEISEKSEIFDDQFSVERPDGSNFTLKIRSTKLEDSAMYFCASRRDVQETQYFGPGTRLLVL.

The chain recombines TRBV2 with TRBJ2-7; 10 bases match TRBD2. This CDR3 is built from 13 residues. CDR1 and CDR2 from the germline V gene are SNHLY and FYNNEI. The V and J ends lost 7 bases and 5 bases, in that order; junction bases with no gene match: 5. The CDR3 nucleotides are TGTGCCAGCAATCTAGCGGGGGTTGACGAGCAGTACTTC. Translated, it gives CASNLAGVDEQYF. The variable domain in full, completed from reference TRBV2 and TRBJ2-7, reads EPEVTQTPSHQVTQMGQEVILRCVPISNHLYFYWYRQILGQKVEFLVSFYNNEISEKSEIFDDQFSVERPDGSNFTLKIRSTKLEDSAMYFCASNLAGVDEQYFGPGTRLTVT.

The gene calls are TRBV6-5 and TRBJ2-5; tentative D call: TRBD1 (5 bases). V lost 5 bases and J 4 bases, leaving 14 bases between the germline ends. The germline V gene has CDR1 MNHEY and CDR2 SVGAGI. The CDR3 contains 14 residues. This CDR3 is CASSKQASGETQYF. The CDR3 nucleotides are TGTGCCAGCAGTAAACAGGCCAGTGGAGAGACCCAGTACTTC.

The CDR3 nucleotides read TGTGCCAGCAGCGAGAGGACTAGCCTACAAGAGACCCAGTACTTC. This codes for CASSERTSLQETQYF. V usage is TRBV9 and J usage is TRBJ2-5, with 8 positions matching TRBD2. CDR3 size: 15 residues. Germline CDR1 and CDR2: SGDLS and YYNGEE. V trimming: 3 bases; J trimming: 2 bases; junction bases outside the gene matches: 6.

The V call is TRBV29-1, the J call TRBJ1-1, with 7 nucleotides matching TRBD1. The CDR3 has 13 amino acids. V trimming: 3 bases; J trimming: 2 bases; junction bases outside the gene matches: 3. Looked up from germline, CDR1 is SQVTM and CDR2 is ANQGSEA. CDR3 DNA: TGCAGCGTTGAGCAGGGGGTTAACACTGAAGCTTTCTTT. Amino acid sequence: CSVEQGVNTEAFF.

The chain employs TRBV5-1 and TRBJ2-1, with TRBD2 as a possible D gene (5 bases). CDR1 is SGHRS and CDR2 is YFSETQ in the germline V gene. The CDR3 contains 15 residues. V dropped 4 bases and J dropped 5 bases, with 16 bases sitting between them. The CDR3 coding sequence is TGCGCCAGCAGCCCCGAACGGGGTGCGAACAATGAGCAGTTCTTC. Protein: CASSPERGANNEQFF.

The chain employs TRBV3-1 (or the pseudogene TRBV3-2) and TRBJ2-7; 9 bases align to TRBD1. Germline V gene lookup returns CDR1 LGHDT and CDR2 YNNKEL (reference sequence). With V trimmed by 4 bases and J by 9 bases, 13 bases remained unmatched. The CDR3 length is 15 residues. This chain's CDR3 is CASSPAGTGRYGQYF. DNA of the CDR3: TGTGCCAGCAGCCCCGCCGGGACAGGGCGATATGGGCAGTACTTC.

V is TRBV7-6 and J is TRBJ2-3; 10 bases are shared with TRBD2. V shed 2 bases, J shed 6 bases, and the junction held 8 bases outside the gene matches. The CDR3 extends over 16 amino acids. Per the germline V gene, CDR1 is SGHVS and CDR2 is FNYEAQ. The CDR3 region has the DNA TGTGCCAGCAGCTTAACACCTAGCGGGAGCTTGGATACGCAGTATTTT. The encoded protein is CASSLTPSGSLDTQYF. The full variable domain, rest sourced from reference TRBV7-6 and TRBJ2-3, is GAGVSQSPRYKVTKRGQDVALRCDPISGHVSLYWYRQALGQGPEFLTYFNYEAQQDKSGLPNDRFSAERPEGSISTLTIQRTEQRDSAMYRCASSLTPSGSLDTQYFGPGTRLTVL.